This TCR beta chain appears in the sequencing data of a study of T cells in Graves' hyperthyroidism and ophthalmopathy. Study background: Peripheral blood specimens were obtained at initial diagnosis, prior to any treatment.

This clonotype has at least ten counts. Using RNA transcripts as the source, TCR beta CDR3 regions were amplified. The primer set for the first-round RT-PCR of the TCR CDR3 was HTBI. From the multiplex PCR reads, TCRdb called clonotypes with MiXCR, one entry per CDR3 protein. The sample lists about 290,000 distinct CDR3 sequences; roughly 18% were seen once. V gave up 5 bases and J gave up 4 bases; unmatched junction bases: 11. The CDR3 consists of 16 residues. The germline gives CDR1 MDHEN, CDR2 SYDVKM. Each diagnosis drew on symptoms, thyroxine, TRAb, thyroid ultrasound and orbital computed tomography findings.

The clonotype comes from a man in his fifties or sixties with Graves' ophthalmopathy. V is TRBV28 and J is TRBJ2-1; TRBD2 matches at 7 bases. Input material: blood. The CDR3 region is CASSPPTGREYNEQFF. In nucleotides, the CDR3 is TGTGCCAGCAGTCCCCCGACGGGGAGGGAGTACAATGAGCAGTTCTTC.